Listed here are 16 T cell receptor beta chains from one sample, sequenced in a study of glioma-infiltrating T cells. Amplification of TCR alpha and beta CDR3 regions from RNA used iRepertoire nested multiplex PCR. MiXCR, run by TCRdb on the multiplex PCR reads, gives a single entry per CDR3 protein. The sample comprises some 110,000 distinct CDR3 sequences, about 23% of which are singletons, and 13% to 15% rests with the top ten. The sample consisted of glioma tissue, nonneoplastic brain tissue, or PBMCs (not recorded which). The receptor source for this set is a human donor with low-grade glioma or glioblastoma, undergoing nonglioma brain surgery, or in good health (not recorded which).

Ten or more counts support this clonotype. The chain is built from TRBV4-1 and TRBJ2-7; D gene ambiguous. In germline, CDR1 is MGHRA, CDR2 YSYEKL. The V end lost 4 bases, the J end lost 0 bases, and 16 bases lay between the germline ends. This CDR3 has 16 residues. CDR3: CASSPPLGRRSYEQYF. CDR3 bases: TGCGCCAGCAGCCCTCCCCTCGGACGGCGCTCCTACGAGCAGTACTTC.

This clonotype was observed many times. This sequence joins TRBV19 and TRBJ1-1, with D possibly matching TRBD1 (5 bases). The CDR3 sequence is 12 residues long. V lost 3 bases, J lost 9 bases, and 11 bases lay in between. Germline V gene data show CDR1 as LNHDA and CDR2 as SQIVND (reference sequence). This CDR3 is CASSIPTGKAFF. The CDR3 DNA reads as TGTGCCAGTAGTATCCCTACAGGTAAAGCTTTCTTT.

V gene TRBV29-1 combines with J gene TRBJ2-1; 7 bases fit TRBD2. J lost 7 bases, V lost 3 bases, and 9 bases had no gene match. The CDR3 totals 14 residues. From germline, CDR1 is SQVTM and CDR2 ANQGSEA. The chain's CDR3 is CSVDGRAAGNEQFF. CDR3 DNA sequence: TGCAGCGTTGACGGGCGGGCAGCGGGAAATGAGCAGTTCTTC.

Here the CDR3 DNA reads TGTGCCAGCAGTTGGGGCAGGGTGGTAAACACTGAAGCTTTCTTT. The encoded protein is CASSWGRVVNTEAFF. The genes are TRBV12-3 or TRBV12-4 and TRBJ1-1; tentatively, D is TRBD1 (5 bases). Between the trimmed V and J ends, which lost 4 bases and 2 bases, there was a span of 14 bases. This CDR3 spans 15 amino acids.

The sample holds many counts of this clonotype. V usage is TRBV4-3 and J usage is TRBJ2-5; D gene uncertain. Between the trimmed V and J ends, which lost 0 bases and 5 bases, there was a span of 7 bases. The germline gives CDR1 LGHNA, CDR2 YSLEER. This CDR3 is 13 amino acids long. The chain's CDR3 is CASSQDRSETQYF. The CDR3 nucleotides read TGCGCCAGCAGCCAAGATAGGTCGGAGACCCAGTACTTC.

This clonotype was recorded at least ten times. The V gene is TRBV27, the J gene TRBJ2-7; the D gene is possibly TRBD1 (6 bases). The V gene's germline CDR1 is MNHEY and CDR2 SMNVEV (reference sequence). V dropped 4 bases and J dropped 3 bases, with 13 bases sitting between them. The CDR3 extends over 14 amino acids. Written as DNA, the CDR3 is TGTGCCAGCAGTTCAAGTCTACAGGGCTACGAGCAGTACTTC. Amino acids: CASSSSLQGYEQYF.

CDR3 nucleotides: TGTGCCATCCAATCCGGACTAGCGGGATACAATGAGCAGTTCTTC. Its translation is CAIQSGLAGYNEQFF. The rearrangement uses TRBV14 and TRBJ2-1; 12 bases are shared with TRBD2. CDR3 length: 15 amino acids. Looked up from germline, CDR1 is SGHDN and CDR2 is FVKESK. Unmatched junction bases numbered 8, after V lost 10 bases and J lost 4 bases.

The table lists this clonotype with a few counts. A read error is possible here, since a much larger clone lies one base away. V gene TRBV6-1 combines with J gene TRBJ1-1, with 7 bases matching TRBD1. J was trimmed by 3 bases and V by 8 bases; bases with no gene match: 9. The CDR3 has 14 residues. Germline V gene sequence: CDR1 MNHNS, CDR2 SASEGT. CDR3 in amino acids: CASDQGGHDTEAFF. CDR3 nucleotide sequence: TGTGCCAGCGACCAGGGGGGTCATGACACTGAAGCTTTCTTT.

This clonotype was seen many times. This chain links TRBV28 with TRBJ1-2; TRBD1 matches 9 bases. The V and J ends lost 7 bases and 6 bases, in that order; junction bases with no gene match: 12. This CDR3 region has 15 residues. CDR1 is MDHEN, CDR2 SYDVKM, per germline. Here the CDR3 DNA reads TGTGCCAGCACCGTAAATACACAGGGGGCGGATGGCTACACCTTC. Protein product: CASTVNTQGADGYTF.

This clonotype was observed many times. The chain combines TRBV15 with TRBJ2-7; D uncertain. The CDR3 runs 13 residues. The V gene's germline CDR1 is LNHNV and CDR2 YYDKDF (reference sequence). V was clipped by 0 bases and J by 4 bases, with 7 bases between them. In nucleotides, the CDR3 is TGTGCCACCAGCAGAGATCCCCGGTACGAGCAGTACTTC. Amino acid sequence: CATSRDPRYEQYF.

This clonotype was observed a handful of times. The V call is TRBV12-5, the J call TRBJ1-1; 7 bases map to TRBD1. CDR1 and CDR2 (germline): LGHNT, FRNRAP. The V gene end was trimmed by 4 bases and the J gene end by 9 bases; junction bases not matched to a gene: 8. The CDR3 has 13 residues. DNA of the CDR3: TGTGCTAGTGGTTCCTCCCCAGGGGGAAAAGCTTTCTTT. This sequence encodes CASGSSPGGKAFF.

In this sample, this clonotype turned up many times. The V call is TRBV20-1, the J call TRBJ2-5; the D gene is possibly TRBD1 (6 bases). Trimming pared 2 bases from V and 0 bases from J, leaving 10 bases between. In germline, CDR1 is DFQATT, CDR2 SNEGSKA (reference sequence). This CDR3 has 14 amino acids. The CDR3 is CSARFPGDQETQYF. CDR3 coding DNA: TGCAGTGCTAGATTTCCAGGGGACCAAGAGACCCAGTACTTC.

Ten or more counts support this clonotype. V is TRBV28 and J is TRBJ2-1; 13 bases agree with TRBD2. V lost 4 bases to trimming and J lost 7 bases; unmatched junction nucleotides: 7. This CDR3 is built from 16 residues. In germline, CDR1 is MDHEN, CDR2 SYDVKM. CDR3 bases: TGTGCCAGCAGTTCTTGGACTAGCGGGAGTTTAAATGAGCAGTTCTTC. It yields the protein CASSSWTSGSLNEQFF.

In the case of this clonotype: This may arise from a read error, as a much more abundant clone is one base away. V is TRBV6-2 or TRBV6-3 and J is TRBJ2-1; 8 nucleotides align to TRBD2. The CDR3 is 15 residues long. The trim removed 8 bases at V and 3 bases at J, leaving 9 bases unmatched. The germline CDR1 and CDR2 sequences are MNHEY and SVGEGT. CDR3 in amino acids: CASWGAGGYYNEQFF. DNA for the CDR3: TGTGCCAGCTGGGGGGCGGGAGGCTACTACAATGAGCAGTTCTTC.

Only a few counts were recorded for this clonotype. The CDR3 protein is CASSMVGYEKLFF. CDR3 sequence (DNA): TGCGCCAGCAGTATGGTAGGATATGAAAAACTGTTTTTT. V is TRBV4-3 and J is TRBJ1-4, with D unclear. The CDR3 contains 13 residues. The V gene lost 6 bases and the J gene lost 6 bases, with 11 bases spanning the gap. Germline CDR1 and CDR2: LGHNA and YSLEER.

Note on this clonotype: The junction departs from germline at one end; a sequencing error may be responsible. J is TRBJ2-2 and V is TRBV6-1; a weak D match, TRBD1 (6 bases). Germline CDR1 is MNHNS and CDR2 is SASEGT. The CDR3 contains 17 residues. The CDR3 sequence: CASSPISWTVSTGELVF. The CDR3 DNA is TGTGCCAGCAGTCCCATAAGTTGGACAGTTAGCACCGGGGAGCTGGTTTTT.